A single sample is the source of the 17 T cell receptor beta chains below, sequenced in a study of blood T cell repertoires in COVID-19. Here immunoSEQ multiplex PCR was the method, and the copy in TCRdb shows in-frame clones only, minus some. The sample records about 390,000 clones, 80% to 90% being singletons. The sample consisted of peripheral blood. These receptors came from a woman aged 55 to 70 with COVID-19, enrolled during active disease.

The CDR3 sequence: CASSPRGGATGELFF. The CDR3 DNA reads as TGTGCCAGCAGCCCCCGTGGAGGGGCGACCGGGGAGCTGTTTTTT. The rearrangement uses TRBV11-3 and TRBJ2-2; tentative D call: TRBD2 (6 bases). Trimming removed 5 bases from V and 5 bases from J, with 15 bases in between. The CDR3 consists of 15 residues. Germline-derived CDR1 and CDR2 are SGHNT and YENEEA. Supplemented by reference TRBV11-3 and TRBJ2-2, the full variable domain reads EAGVVQSPRYKIIEKKQPVAFWCNPISGHNTLYWYLQNLGQGPELLIRYENEEAVDDSQLPKDRFSAERLKGVDSTLKIQPAELGDSAVYLCASSPRGGATGELFFGEGSRLTVL.

Concerning this clone itself: The same CDR3 arises from other DNA sequences in this sample as well. V is TRBV6-5 and J is TRBJ1-2; possibly TRBD1 for D (5 bases). V gave up 2 bases and J gave up 4 bases, with 11 bases separating them. The CDR3 runs 14 residues. CDR1 and CDR2 from the germline V gene are MNHEY and SVGAGI. This CDR3 is CASSYRGTGYGYTF. For the CDR3, the DNA is TGTGCCAGCAGTTACCGAGGGACTGGCTATGGCTACACCTTC.

J is TRBJ2-1 and V is TRBV27; D is possibly TRBD2 (7 bases). CDR3 length equals 15 residues. V dropped 2 bases and J dropped 8 bases, with 16 bases sitting between them. Germline lookup yields CDR1 MNHEY and CDR2 SMNVEV (reference sequence). CDR3 protein: CASSLKAGARDEQFF. The CDR3 coding sequence is TGTGCCAGCAGTTTAAAGGCGGGGGCCCGGGATGAGCAGTTCTTC.

The chain links TRBV6-5 to TRBJ1-2; 9 bases align to TRBD1. Trimming at V came to 5 bases and at J to 2 bases, leaving 6 bases not matched to a gene. The CDR3 runs 15 residues. Germline V gene sequence: CDR1 MNHEY, CDR2 SVGAGI. The DNA for the CDR3 is TGTGCCAGCAGTAAACAGGGGGCCTCGAACTATGGCTACACCTTC. It codes for CASSKQGASNYGYTF.

The chain joins TRBV5-1 to TRBJ2-1; a possible D gene is TRBD1 (6 bases). Germline CDR1 is SGHRS and CDR2 is YFSETQ. The CDR3 is 16 residues long. Between the trimmed V and J ends, which lost 0 bases and 9 bases, there was a span of 19 bases. The CDR3 nucleotides are TGCGCCAGCAGCTTGGAGACAGGTGGGGCATATCGTGAGCAGTTCTTC. Its protein product is CASSLETGGAYREQFF.

The chain combines TRBV11-3 with TRBJ1-1, with a tentative D call TRBD1 (5 bases). The V end lost 1 base, the J end lost 0 bases, and 6 bases lay between the germline ends. CDR1 is SGHNT, CDR2 YENEEA, per germline. CDR3 length: 14 amino acids. Written as DNA, the CDR3 is TGTGCCAGCAGCTTAGGGGGCATGAACACTGAAGCTTTCTTT. As protein: CASSLGGMNTEAFF.

The rearrangement uses TRBV2 and TRBJ1-5; D is undetermined. Germline V gene sequence: CDR1 SNHLY, CDR2 FYNNEI. V was shortened by 3 bases and J by 2 bases, with 8 bases between the two germline ends. This CDR3 has 14 amino acids. The CDR3 DNA follows: TGTGCCAGCAGTGATGGAGCGGGCAATCAGCCCCAGCATTTT. As protein: CASSDGAGNQPQHF.

Regarding this clone: The same CDR3 can be traced to other DNA sequences in this sample. The gene calls are TRBV19 and TRBJ1-1; TRBD1 agrees at 7 bases. The CDR3 is made up of 14 amino acids. V shed 3 bases and J 1 base; nucleotides not matched to a gene: 2. Germline CDR1 and CDR2: LNHDA and SQIVND (reference sequence). The CDR3 loop reads CASSIRQGNTEAFF. DNA of the CDR3: TGTGCCAGTAGTATCAGACAGGGGAACACTGAAGCTTTCTTT.

The chain carries TRBV6-5 and TRBJ2-2, with TRBD2 matching over 7 bases. This CDR3 contains 14 residues. Germline trimming cut 8 bases from V and 5 bases from J; bases unmatched to any gene: 8. Germline V CDR1 and CDR2: MNHEY, SVGAGI. CDR3 nucleotide sequence: TGTGCCAGCTCCCCGGCGGGGGAGACCGGGGAGCTGTTTTTT. It is translated as CASSPAGETGELFF.

V is TRBV7-2 and J is TRBJ2-3; tentative D call: TRBD1 (6 bases). This CDR3 is built from 15 residues. Trimming cost V 2 bases and J 0 bases, with 9 bases left between them. Germline assignment: CDR1 SGHTA and CDR2 FQGNSA. CDR3 sequence reads: CASSLTGFSTDTQYF. CDR3 bases: TGTGCCAGCAGCTTAACAGGGTTTAGCACAGATACGCAGTATTTT.

The chain joins TRBV6-5 to TRBJ1-1; weak D call: TRBD1 (6 bases). The CDR3 contains 15 residues. CDR1 is MNHEY and CDR2 is SVGAGI in the germline V gene. The V gene lost 5 bases and the J gene lost 3 bases, with 16 bases spanning the gap. In DNA form, the CDR3 reads TGTGCCAGCAGTCCAACAGGGAAATGGGACACTGAAGCTTTCTTT. Amino acids: CASSPTGKWDTEAFF.

V usage is TRBV9 and J usage is TRBJ1-6, with D unclear. V was trimmed by 4 bases and J by 2 bases, leaving 22 bases between them. CDR3 length: 19 residues. CDR1 and CDR2 (germline): SGDLS, YYNGEE. This CDR3 is CASSITLIPKLAYNSPLHF. The CDR3 DNA sequence: TGTGCCAGCAGCATTACGCTCATACCTAAACTCGCCTATAATTCACCCCTCCACTTT.

This clone was counted between two and nine times. The chain carries TRBV18 and TRBJ1-3; D gene unclear. The CDR3 totals 15 residues. The V end lost 2 bases, the J end lost 0 bases, and 8 bases lay between the germline ends. The germline CDR1 and CDR2 sequences are KGHSH and LQKENI. CDR3 sequence (DNA): TGTGCCAGCTCACCAAACCAGGACTCTGGAAACACCATATATTTT. It is translated as CASSPNQDSGNTIYF. The entire variable domain, with the rest obtained from reference TRBV18 and TRBJ1-3, is as follows: NAGVMQNPRHLVRRRGQEARLRCSPMKGHSHVYWYRQLPEEGLKFMVYLQKENIIDESGMPKERFSAEFPKEGPSILRIQQVVRGDSAAYFCASSPNQDSGNTIYFGEGSWLTVV.

The genes are TRBV6-5 and TRBJ2-5; a weak D match, TRBD2 (6 bases). The V gene lost 7 bases and the J gene lost 1 base, with 10 bases spanning the gap. There are 13 residues in the CDR3. Germline V gives CDR1 MNHEY, CDR2 SVGAGI. The DNA for the CDR3 is TGTGCCAGCAATCCGGGACTCCAAGAGACCCAGTACTTC. Residues: CASNPGLQETQYF.

The rearrangement joins TRBV27 to TRBJ1-1, with 7 bases fitting TRBD1. The ends lost 6 bases at V and 5 bases at J; junction bases unmatched: 3. Germline assignment: CDR1 MNHEY and CDR2 SMNVEV (reference sequence). This CDR3 is built from 12 residues. CDR3 nucleotide sequence: TGTGCCAGCAGGACAGGGTTGACTGAAGCTTTCTTT. This gives the protein CASRTGLTEAFF.

The CDR3 loop reads CASSLILQGGTEAFF. CDR3 nucleotide sequence: TGCGCCAGCAGCTTGATCCTACAGGGGGGCACTGAAGCTTTCTTT. This chain connects TRBV5-1 to TRBJ1-1, with 8 bases that match TRBD1. The CDR3 is 15 amino acids. Per germline, CDR1 SGHRS and CDR2 YFSETQ. The V segment lost 1 base and the J segment 4 bases; nucleotides outside the gene matches: 6.

This chain connects TRBV15 to TRBJ1-5; D is possibly TRBD1 (5 bases). Trimming shortened V by 0 bases and J by 6 bases, and 12 bases separated the two germline ends. This CDR3 is built from 15 residues. CDR1 is LNHNV and CDR2 is YYDKDF in the germline V gene (reference sequence). As DNA, the CDR3 is TGTGCCACCAGCAGAGATAGGGGCTTTACTCAGCCCCAGCATTTT. It codes for CATSRDRGFTQPQHF. Looking up the rest from reference TRBV15 and TRBJ1-5 gives the full variable domain: DAMVIQNPRYQVTQFGKPVTLSCSQTLNHNVMYWYQQKSSQAPKLLFHYYDKDFNNEADTPDNFQSRRPNTSFCFLDIRSPGLGDTAMYLCATSRDRGFTQPQHFGDGTRLSIL.